This is a list of T cell receptor beta chains from one sample in a study of blood T cell repertoires in COVID-19. Profiling relied on immunoSEQ multiplex PCR, and the TCRdb table lists in-frame clones only, not all of them. The sample lists some 60,000 clones, about 88% occurring once. The sample comprised peripheral blood. These receptors all come from a human donor with active COVID-19. The donor label of this sample is uncertain. CDR3s leave out the opening cysteine and the closing phenylalanine or tryptophan. The order of the fields is J gene, V gene, CDR3 protein.

J gene: TRBJ2-2
V gene: TRBV14
CDR3 protein: ASRQTANTGELF

J gene: TRBJ2-7
V gene: TRBV7-8
CDR3 protein: ASSLDSPYEQY

J gene: TRBJ1-2
V gene: TRBV9
CDR3 protein: ASSFRDREGYT

J gene: TRBJ2-7
V gene: TRBV4-1
CDR3 protein: ASSQVFDEQY

J gene: TRBJ2-1
V gene: TRBV6-2/TRBV6-3
CDR3 protein: ASSGDRSSNEQF

J gene: TRBJ2-3
V gene: TRBV15
CDR3 protein: ATSAGSTDTQY

J gene: TRBJ2-6
V gene: TRBV28
CDR3 protein: ASSLFESGANVLT

J gene: TRBJ2-7
V gene: TRBV4-1
CDR3 protein: ASSYRDTSYEQY

J gene: TRBJ2-7
V gene: TRBV7-3
CDR3 protein: ASSAYGGAAYEQY

J gene: TRBJ1-1
V gene: TRBV7-9
CDR3 protein: ASSPPGGDGGTEAF

J gene: TRBJ1-2
V gene: TRBV27
CDR3 protein: ASSLSIMDIPGYT

J gene: TRBJ2-3
V gene: TRBV7-3
CDR3 protein: ASSLIEATDTQY

J gene: TRBJ2-7
V gene: TRBV4-1
CDR3 protein: ASSQVGSDEQY

J gene: TRBJ2-7
V gene: TRBV30
CDR3 protein: AWRDTNYEQY

J gene: TRBJ2-1
V gene: TRBV20-1
CDR3 protein: SASTSGGNEQF

J gene: TRBJ2-3
V gene: TRBV14
CDR3 protein: ASSLRLAGGPRDTQY

J gene: TRBJ2-7
V gene: TRBV27
CDR3 protein: ASSLIPGLVFHEQY

J gene: TRBJ1-1
V gene: TRBV6-6
CDR3 protein: ASSRQGNTEAF

J gene: TRBJ2-1
V gene: TRBV27
CDR3 protein: ASSSFGGAYNEQF

J gene: TRBJ1-1
V gene: TRBV3-1/TRBV3-2
CDR3 protein: ASSPAGVNTEAF

J gene: TRBJ2-1
V gene: TRBV6-4
CDR3 protein: ASSVLATTYNEQF

J gene: TRBJ1-1
V gene: TRBV5-1
CDR3 protein: ASLLQNTEAF

J gene: TRBJ1-1
V gene: TRBV10-3
CDR3 protein: AISGGTGLNTEAF

J gene: TRBJ1-3
V gene: TRBV6-1
CDR3 protein: ASSEETAVASRVTIY

J gene: TRBJ2-3
V gene: TRBV7-3
CDR3 protein: ASSLLGTTDTQY

J gene: TRBJ2-1
V gene: TRBV9
CDR3 protein: ASSGTSGYDEQF

J gene: TRBJ2-7
V gene: TRBV7-8
CDR3 protein: ASSFRTGLGEQY

J gene: TRBJ2-3
V gene: TRBV19
CDR3 protein: ASMGTGGLWGTQY

J gene: TRBJ1-5
V gene: TRBV18
CDR3 protein: ASSTQGQPQH

J gene: TRBJ2-1
V gene: TRBV3-1/TRBV3-2
CDR3 protein: ASSQDGQGNNEQF

J gene: TRBJ2-5
V gene: TRBV28
CDR3 protein: ASRLQGLQETQY

J gene: TRBJ2-2
V gene: TRBV7-2
CDR3 protein: ASSLARGRGTGELF

J gene: TRBJ2-6
V gene: TRBV19
CDR3 protein: ASSIESQVYSGANVLT

J gene: TRBJ2-3
V gene: TRBV5-1
CDR3 protein: ASSRGGTDTQY

J gene: TRBJ2-1
V gene: TRBV28
CDR3 protein: ASSLQQRYEQF

J gene: TRBJ1-4
V gene: TRBV7-8
CDR3 protein: ASSYRDTNEKLF

J gene: TRBJ2-7
V gene: TRBV6-2/TRBV6-3
CDR3 protein: ASSYTAVSSAYEQY

J gene: TRBJ2-5
V gene: TRBV18
CDR3 protein: ASSPGTEETQY

J gene: TRBJ2-7
V gene: TRBV7-9
CDR3 protein: ASSFPGQGGEQY

J gene: TRBJ1-1
V gene: TRBV28
CDR3 protein: ASSLYPGQGGNTEAF

J gene: TRBJ2-3
V gene: TRBV27
CDR3 protein: ASSLWGADTQY

J gene: TRBJ1-1
V gene: TRBV7-2
CDR3 protein: ASSLRRNTEAF

J gene: TRBJ1-1
V gene: TRBV5-1
CDR3 protein: ASSLDRGGEAF

J gene: TRBJ2-7
V gene: TRBV4-1
CDR3 protein: ASSQEPDRTGTYEQY

J gene: TRBJ2-7
V gene: TRBV7-9
CDR3 protein: ASSRPGGSEQY

J gene: TRBJ1-3
V gene: TRBV3-1/TRBV3-2
CDR3 protein: ASSQQGNTIY

J gene: TRBJ2-7
V gene: TRBV6-6
CDR3 protein: ASSPGQKTYEQY

J gene: TRBJ2-7
V gene: TRBV4-1
CDR3 protein: ASSQGRQGSYEQY

J gene: TRBJ2-3
V gene: TRBV10-3
CDR3 protein: AISERGDTQY

J gene: TRBJ1-2
V gene: TRBV12-5
CDR3 protein: ASGLGPEQGTGAGYT

J gene: TRBJ1-2
V gene: TRBV5-4
CDR3 protein: ASSYTGTNYNYGYT

J gene: TRBJ2-7
V gene: TRBV6-5
CDR3 protein: ASGTSGDYEQY

J gene: TRBJ1-6
V gene: TRBV2
CDR3 protein: ASSEVGADSPLH

J gene: TRBJ2-1
V gene: TRBV29-1
CDR3 protein: SVDDSGSTSEQF